Below are 18 T cell receptor beta chains sequenced from a single sample in a study of blood T cell repertoires in COVID-19. This table comes from immunoSEQ multiplex PCR, and its TCRdb copy is limited to in-frame clones, with some not included. The sample shows roughly 380,000 clones, about 88% of them seen only once. Material for sequencing was peripheral blood. The receptors were gathered from a woman aged 35 to 49 with COVID-19, enrolled during active disease.

This clone has just a few counts. The chain combines TRBV28 with TRBJ1-2; D is unresolved. The CDR3 covers 15 residues. Trimming pared 5 bases from V and 0 bases from J, leaving 13 bases between. Germline CDR1 MDHEN, CDR2 SYDVKM. The CDR3 sequence is CASSPPWQANYGYTF. In DNA, the CDR3 is TGTGCCAGCAGTCCACCCTGGCAAGCTAACTATGGCTACACCTTC.

This clone occurred a few times. The chain recombines TRBV14 with TRBJ1-3; D is ambiguous. The germline gives CDR1 SGHDN, CDR2 FVKESK. This CDR3 is 15 amino acids long. Trimming took 0 bases from V and 3 from J, leaving 9 bases between them. CDR3 DNA: TGTGCCAGCAGCCAAGAAAAGGGAGGTGGAAACACCATATATTTT. Translating gives CASSQEKGGGNTIYF. Looking up the rest from reference TRBV14 and TRBJ1-3 gives the full variable domain: EAGVTQFPSHSVIEKGQTVTLRCDPISGHDNLYWYRRVMGKEIKFLLHFVKESKQDESGMPNNRFLAERTGGTYSTLKVQPAELEDSGVYFCASSQEKGGGNTIYFGEGSWLTVV.

The chain joins TRBV28 to TRBJ1-2; D uncertain. V dropped 2 bases and J dropped 7 bases, with 11 bases sitting between them. The CDR3 runs 13 residues. Germline-derived CDR1 and CDR2 are MDHEN and SYDVKM. CDR3 in DNA: TGTGCCAGCAGTTTAGTAGACGGAGGTGGCTACACCTTC. Residues: CASSLVDGGGYTF.

The chain has TRBV6-5 and TRBJ2-3; tentatively, D is TRBD1 (6 bases). V shed 6 bases and J shed 1 base, with 14 bases lying between them. This CDR3 spans 15 amino acids. The V gene's germline CDR1 is MNHEY and CDR2 SVGAGI. The CDR3 loop reads CASSQPGEGTDTQYF. In DNA, the CDR3 is TGTGCCAGCAGCCAACCAGGGGAAGGCACAGATACGCAGTATTTT.

The chain has TRBV6-2 or TRBV6-3 and TRBJ2-2; 10 bases agree with TRBD1. Germline CDR1 and CDR2: MNHEY and SVGEGT. The V segment lost 3 bases and the J segment 6 bases; nucleotides outside the gene matches: 4. The CDR3 contains 15 residues. CDR3 in DNA: TGTGCCAGCAGTTATGGGACAGGGGAATCCGGGGAGCTGTTTTTT. Its translation is CASSYGTGESGELFF.

This chain joins TRBV19 and TRBJ1-2; D unresolved. V lost 7 bases to trimming and J lost 4 bases, with 4 bases between them. CDR3 length equals 10 residues. Germline V lookup: CDR1 LNHDA, CDR2 SQIVND (reference sequence). CDR3 sequence reads: CASTGYGYTF. The CDR3 region has the DNA TGTGCCAGTACCGGCTATGGCTACACCTTC.

The chain carries TRBV30 and TRBJ1-1, with a possible D match to TRBD1 (6 bases). CDR1 GTSNPN and CDR2 SVGIG come from the germline V gene (reference sequence). The CDR3 runs to 16 residues. Trimming left V 0 bases short and J 4 bases short, with 18 bases between. The DNA for the CDR3 is TGTGCCTGGAGTGTATCTGCGGGGGCGCGAGGCACTGAAGCTTTCTTT. This encodes CAWSVSAGARGTEAFF.

As regards this clone: This same CDR3 is encoded by further DNA sequences in the sample. The chain combines TRBV9 with TRBJ2-3; 7 bases match TRBD2. CDR1 and CDR2 from the germline V gene are SGDLS and YYNGEE. The V gene end was trimmed by 0 bases and the J gene end by 0 bases; junction bases not matched to a gene: 7. The length of the CDR3 is 17 residues. In DNA form, the CDR3 reads TGTGCCAGCAGCGTAGATGGGAGGGGAGCCAGCACAGATACGCAGTATTTT. Amino acid sequence: CASSVDGRGASTDTQYF.

The CDR3 protein is CASSLATGQNEKLFF. DNA of the CDR3: TGTGCCAGCAGCTTAGCCACGGGACAGAATGAAAAACTGTTTTTT. The genes are TRBV7-8 and TRBJ1-4; 7 nucleotides align to TRBD1. The V gene end was trimmed by 0 bases and the J gene end by 5 bases; junction bases not matched to a gene: 3. Germline lookup yields CDR1 SGHVS and CDR2 FQNEAQ. The CDR3 is 15 amino acids.

J is TRBJ1-5 and V is TRBV19; 8 bases are a match to TRBD1. J lost 6 bases, V lost 6 bases, and 10 bases had no gene match. CDR1 is LNHDA, CDR2 SQIVND, per germline (reference sequence). The CDR3 totals 15 residues. CDR3 bases: TGTGCCAGTAGCAGGGGGACAGGCGGAGTTCAGCCCCAGCATTTT. Its protein is CASSRGTGGVQPQHF.

The J gene is TRBJ1-1, the V gene TRBV9; 11 nucleotides line up with TRBD1. The CDR3 covers 15 residues. Germline V lookup: CDR1 SGDLS, CDR2 YYNGEE. Trimming removed 3 bases from V and 4 bases from J; junction bases left unmatched: 5. The CDR3 coding sequence is TGTGCCAGCAGCGCCGGGGGACAGGGGGGCACTGAAGCTTTCTTT. This gives the protein CASSAGGQGGTEAFF. Together with reference TRBV9 and TRBJ1-1, the CDR3 gives the full variable domain: DSGVTQTPKHLITATGQRVTLRCSPRSGDLSVYWYQQSLDQGLQFLIQYYNGEERAKGNILERFSAQQFPDLHSELNLSSLELGDSALYFCASSAGGQGGTEAFFGQGTRLTVV.

The chain is built from TRBV7-9 and TRBJ2-3, with 11 bases aligning to TRBD2. Germline V CDR1 and CDR2: SEHNR, FQNEAQ (reference sequence). This CDR3 contains 16 residues. The V gene end was trimmed by 5 bases and the J gene end by 6 bases; junction bases not matched to a gene: 10. CDR3 sequence: CASSPLGSGGEDTQYF. CDR3 DNA sequence: TGTGCCAGCAGCCCCCTGGGTAGCGGGGGGGAGGATACGCAGTATTTT.

This clone appeared a few times. This chain uses TRBV10-3 with TRBJ2-3; the D gene is possibly TRBD1 (6 bases). Germline V gives CDR1 ENHRY, CDR2 SYGVKD. Trimming left V 3 bases short and J 1 base short, with 8 bases between. The CDR3 extends over 14 amino acids. The DNA for the CDR3 is TGTGCCATCAGTGATTCAGGGGGCACAGATACGCAGTATTTT. Residues: CAISDSGGTDTQYF.

This chain connects TRBV4-3 to TRBJ1-2, with D possibly TRBD1 on 5 matching bases. The germline V and J ends were trimmed by 3 bases and 0 bases, with 8 bases remaining between them. Germline V CDR1 and CDR2: LGHNA, YSLEER. The CDR3 consists of 14 residues. The CDR3 is CASSQGGANYGYTF. The CDR3 DNA reads TGCGCCAGCAGCCAGGGGGGAGCTAACTATGGCTACACCTTC.

The J gene is TRBJ2-1, the V gene TRBV28, with D possibly being TRBD2 (6 bases). Trimming shortened V by 2 bases and J by 16 bases, and 12 bases separated the two germline ends. The CDR3 loop spans 11 amino acids. In germline, CDR1 is MDHEN, CDR2 SYDVKM. The CDR3 DNA sequence: TGTGCCAGCAGTTTAACTAGGGAGGAATTCTTC. Translation: CASSLTREEFF.

A few counts support this clone. The chain couples TRBV19 to TRBJ2-1; D gene ambiguous. Germline CDR1 and CDR2: LNHDA and SQIVND (reference sequence). The CDR3 is 16 residues long. The ends were cut back, 0 bases at V and 4 bases at J, with 13 bases in the middle. This CDR3 reads CASSIDRRIKYNEQFF. CDR3 sequence (DNA): TGTGCCAGTAGTATAGATCGCAGAATAAAATACAATGAGCAGTTCTTC.

The V gene is TRBV27, the J gene TRBJ1-5, with D tentatively TRBD1 (6 bases). There are 17 residues in the CDR3. Deletions cut 6 bases from V and 0 bases from J, with 18 bases between. Germline CDR1 is MNHEY and CDR2 is SMNVEV (reference sequence). The CDR3 coding sequence is TGTGCCAGCAGCATAAAACAGGGACCGGGTAGCAATCAGCCCCAGCATTTT. It specifies CASSIKQGPGSNQPQHF.

The CDR3 spells CASSHARQGNHEQYF. The CDR3 nucleotides read TGTGCCAGCAGCCACGCCCGACAGGGTAACCACGAGCAGTACTTC. The chain has TRBV28 and TRBJ2-7; 7 bases fit TRBD1. The trim removed 6 bases at V and 5 bases at J, leaving 13 bases unmatched. Germline V CDR1 and CDR2: MDHEN, SYDVKM. CDR3 size: 15 residues.